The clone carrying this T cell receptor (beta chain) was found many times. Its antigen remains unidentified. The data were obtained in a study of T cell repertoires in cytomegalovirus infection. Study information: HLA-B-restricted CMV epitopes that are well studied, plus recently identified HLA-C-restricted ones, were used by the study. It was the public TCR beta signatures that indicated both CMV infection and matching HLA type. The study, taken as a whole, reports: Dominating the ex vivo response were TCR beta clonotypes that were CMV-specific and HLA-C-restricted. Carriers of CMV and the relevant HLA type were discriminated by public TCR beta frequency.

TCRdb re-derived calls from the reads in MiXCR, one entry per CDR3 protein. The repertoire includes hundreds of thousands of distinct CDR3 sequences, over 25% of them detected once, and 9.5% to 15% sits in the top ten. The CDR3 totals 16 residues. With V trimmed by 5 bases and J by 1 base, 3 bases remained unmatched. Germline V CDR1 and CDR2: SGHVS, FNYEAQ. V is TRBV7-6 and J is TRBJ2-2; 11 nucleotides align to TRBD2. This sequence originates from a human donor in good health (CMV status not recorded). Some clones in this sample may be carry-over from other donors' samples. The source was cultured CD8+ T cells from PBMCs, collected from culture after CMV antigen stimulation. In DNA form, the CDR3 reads TGTGCCAGCAGCCGGCTAGCGGGGGGGAACACCGGGGAGCTGTTTTTT. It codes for CASSRLAGGNTGELFF.